This TCR beta chain was captured by sequencing in a study of T cells in tumors after PD-1 blockade. Looking at the study overall: Mean per blood sample: 113,528 templates (24,679-257,772), 36,536 unique clonotypes.

CDR1 is LGHNA, CDR2 YNFKEQ, per germline. The CDR3 runs 13 residues. V lost 0 bases, J lost 13 bases, and 15 bases lay in between. Sequencing used immunoSEQ multiplex PCR; TCRdb keeps in-frame clones, though not all of them. The table has around 25,000 clones, 65% to 85% seen once; the top ten hold 9% to 15%. The sample was PBMCs, taken after anti-PD-1 treatment. The origin of this receptor is a human donor with basal cell carcinoma. J is TRBJ1-1 and V is TRBV4-2, with a weak D call TRBD1 (5 bases). Here the CDR3 DNA reads TGTGCCAGCAGCCAAGATCTAGACAGAGTGCTTTTCTTT. It codes for CASSQDLDRVLFF.